This TCR beta chain was recorded in a study of T cells in Graves' hyperthyroidism and ophthalmopathy (dated by TCRdb to between 2018 and 2020). Context from the whole study: Peripheral blood samples were taken at initial diagnosis, before any treatment was given. To identify TCR V-J signatures that set the groups apart, the researchers used a discovery cohort of 100 patients, made up of 43 with Graves' ophthalmopathy and 57 with stable Graves' hyperthyroidism. Prospective prediction of ophthalmopathy was tested in an independent validation cohort of approximately 18 hyperthyroidism patients and 17 patients who later progressed to ophthalmopathy. For training and testing, the 100 or so patients in the discovery cohort were randomly divided in a 7:3 ratio. In about 6 Graves' hyperthyroidism patients, the study also compared T-cell repertoires from thyroid tissue with T-cell repertoires from blood. After sampling, hyperthyroidism patients received methimazole starting at 30 mg daily, and ophthalmopathy patients received high-dose intravenous methylprednisolone. The paper describes TCR Vbeta CDR3 sequencing of 140 or so peripheral blood samples, made up of 43 ophthalmopathy patients, more than 70 hyperthyroidism patients and about 17 progressor patients. The paper as a whole reports these results and caveats: Ophthalmopathy was separated from stable hyperthyroidism by a 13 V-J signature model, with over 85% sensitivity and roughly 81% specificity obtained in cross-validation and 80%/75% obtained in testing. During validation, the model predicted progression to ophthalmopathy a median of approximately 7 months ahead of onset, with just under 71% sensitivity and under 85% specificity. No statistical method was used to fix the sample size in advance, and group allocation was not hidden from the investigators. Blood samples also contained most of the expanded thyroid clonotypes (frequency above 0.001), which suggests that blood repertoires may reflect thyroid immune responses.

TCR beta CDR3 regions were amplified from RNA transcripts. The first round of RT-PCR for the TCR CDR3 was performed with the HTBI primer set and the Qiagen OneStep RT-PCR kit. Libraries were constructed in a second round of multiplex PCR, after which size selection and purification were carried out. The libraries were sequenced on an Illumina HiSeq2000 using paired-end 100 bp reads. The original pipeline was this. SOAPnuke was used to process the raw data, throwing out any read that contained adapters or uncalled bases, had a mean Phred below 15, or lacked an exact constant-primer or identifier match. COPE v1.2.5 was used to merge the high-quality paired reads, and each unique nucleotide sequence was defined as a clonotype. Clonotypes were aligned to IMGT TRBV, TRBD and TRBJ reference segments using MiTCR v1.1. Only V-J combinations with frequency above 0.0001, covering roughly 99% of repertoires, were analysed. The TCS score was defined as the ratio of F50 (clonal expansion) to E x V (chaos), calculated using BLOSUM62-based TCRdist between CDR3 peptides within each V-J. Welch's t-statistics and random forest reduced 500 to 550 V-J features to 10 to 15, which were used in a naive Bayes classifier (R e1071). TCRdb took the public reads, trimmed them with fastp at Q25, ran MiXCR for clone calling and kept in-frame beta chains. A single entry per CDR3 protein holds the most common genes and DNA from its merged rows. The V and J calls shown here were made by TCRdb, not taken from the authors' results. For this sample there are hundreds of thousands of distinct CDR3 sequences; 14% appear just once. More than 4.5% of the sample rests with the top ten.

CDR1 and CDR2 (SGHAT, FQNNGV) derive from the germline V gene. Spanning cysteine to phenylalanine, the CDR3 consists of 15 amino acids. The entry retains the CDR3 DNA only, 45 bases that are in frame from base 1. Trimming removed 1 base from V and 3 bases from J, leaving 12 bases between the germline ends. Hyperthyroidism patients were aged 18 to 65 years and newly diagnosed, with disease duration of less than 2 months. Any patient with an uncontrolled infection, another autoimmune disease, pregnancy or lactation was excluded. Clinical symptoms, serum thyroxine and TRAb, thyroid ultrasound, and orbital computed tomography formed the basis for the diagnoses. Blood from progressor patients was drawn when they were first diagnosed with hyperthyroidism, before any ophthalmopathy symptoms appeared. Ficoll-Paque density gradient centrifugation was used to isolate PBMCs from approximately 11 ml of fresh peripheral blood. Progressor patients were initially diagnosed with Graves' hyperthyroidism and developed ophthalmopathy during follow-up. Total RNA was extracted using Trizol reagent, and RNA quality was assessed on an Agilent 2100 Bioanalyzer.

This clonotype was picked up many times. Its target antigen remains unknown. Base qualities were left out, and no much larger clone turns up one base away. Sequencing was done on a sample of blood. This sequence originates from a woman in her thirties with Graves' hyperthyroidism that later progressed to Graves' ophthalmopathy. This receptor chain uses TRBV11-2 and TRBJ1-2; tentative D gene TRBD1, with 5 bases matching. The nucleotide sequence reads as follows: TGTGCCAGCAGCTTAGGTCCAGGGTGGGACTATGGCTACACCTTC. Its amino acids are CASSLGPGWDYGYTF.